This is a list of T cell receptor beta chains from one sample in a study of T-cell reconstitution after alpha-beta-depleted transplantation in children. TCRdb processed the PCR reads anew with MiXCR; each CDR3 protein has one entry. The table lists under 750,000 distinct CDR3 sequences, 23% of them singletons. Sequences were derived from PBMCs, mostly from graft donor cells, sampled 360 days after TCRalphabeta/CD19-depleted stem cell transplant. The receptor set was obtained from a boy in the first two years of life who had a stem cell transplant for acute myeloid leukemia, so the T cells may come from the graft donor. Both conserved end residues are part of each CDR3. A D gene is named only where the DNA matches it firmly. Where a row states a size, it is once, few, many or the class of an expanded clone; other rows omit it.

.	many	TRBV29-1	TRBJ1-1	TGCAGCGCAGGGAGTACTGAAGCTTTCTTT	CSAGSTEAFF
TRBD1	few	TRBV12-3/TRBV12-4	TRBJ2-7	TGTGCCAGCAGTTCCTCCGGGACAGGGGGATTGCAGTACTTC	CASSSSGTGGLQYF
.	few	TRBV13	TRBJ1-1	TGTGCCAGCAGTTCCCTCCCATATGAAGCTTTCTTT	CASSSLPYEAFF
TRBD1	few	TRBV20-1	TRBJ2-5	TGCAGTGCTATGACAGGGGGCGCGGGGGAGACCCAGTACTTC	CSAMTGGAGETQYF
TRBD1	many	TRBV20-1	TRBJ2-3	TGCAGTGCTGGACAGGGGGCGAGAGATACGCAGTATTTT	CSAGQGARDTQYF
.	many	TRBV29-1	TRBJ1-2	TGCAGCGTTCGAGCGGGAGACTATGGCTACACCTTC	CSVRAGDYGYTF
.	.	TRBV20-1	TRBJ2-1	TGCAGTGCTCGGACTCTCGATGAGCAGTTCTTC	CSARTLDEQFF
TRBD1	many	TRBV7-8	TRBJ2-5	TGTGCCAGCAGCCCTAGCTCTTGGACAGGTCCCGAGACCCAGTACTTC	CASSPSSWTGPETQYF
.	.	TRBV5-6	TRBJ2-3	TGTGCCAGCAGCTTGGCGGTCGGGAGTTTCACAGATACGCAGTATTTT	CASSLAVGSFTDTQYF
.	few	TRBV4-3	TRBJ2-2	TGCGCCAGCAGCCAAACGGGGGTGAACACCGGGGAGCTGTTTTTT	CASSQTGVNTGELFF
.	many	TRBV20-1	TRBJ2-6	TGCAGTGCTAGAGACATCAGCTCTGGGGCCAACGTCCTGACTTTC	CSARDISSGANVLTF
TRBD2	many	TRBV11-2	TRBJ2-2	TGTGCCAGCAGCTTGAGCGGGGGGGCCTCCGGGGAGCTGTTTTTT	CASSLSGGASGELFF
.	.	TRBV27	TRBJ1-1	TGTGCCAGCAGCCTAAATTCAGGGCTGAACACTGAAGCTTTCTTT	CASSLNSGLNTEAFF
.	.	TRBV5-1	TRBJ2-1	TGCGCCAGCAGCCTTTATGCAGGTCGAGAGCAGTTCTTC	CASSLYAGREQFF
.	many	TRBV9	TRBJ2-1	TGTGCCAGCAGCGAAGCTAGCAATGAGCAGTTCTTC	CASSEASNEQFF
.	few	TRBV12-3/TRBV12-4	TRBJ1-6	TGTGCCAGCAGTTTAGGGTATGGTTCACCCCTCCACTTT	CASSLGYGSPLHF
.	many	TRBV20-1	TRBJ2-5	TGCAGTGCTAGTGTGGGGGGCTGGCAAGAGACCCAGTACTTC	CSASVGGWQETQYF
.	many	TRBV7-9	TRBJ1-4	TGTGCCAGCAGCGCGGGGGACCGAAGTAATGAAAAACTGTTTTTT	CASSAGDRSNEKLFF
.	few	TRBV7-9	TRBJ2-4	TGTGCCAGCAGCTTTATGATGAACATTCAGTACTTC	CASSFMMNIQYF
.	.	TRBV20-1	TRBJ1-1	TGCAGTGCTAGAGCAAGAGTCAGGGTAAGGACTGAAGCTTTCTTT	CSARARVRVRTEAFF
.	few	TRBV6-5	TRBJ2-1	TGTGCCAGCAGTTACTCGAGGTCGGTATCCTACAATGAGCAGTTCTTC	CASSYSRSVSYNEQFF